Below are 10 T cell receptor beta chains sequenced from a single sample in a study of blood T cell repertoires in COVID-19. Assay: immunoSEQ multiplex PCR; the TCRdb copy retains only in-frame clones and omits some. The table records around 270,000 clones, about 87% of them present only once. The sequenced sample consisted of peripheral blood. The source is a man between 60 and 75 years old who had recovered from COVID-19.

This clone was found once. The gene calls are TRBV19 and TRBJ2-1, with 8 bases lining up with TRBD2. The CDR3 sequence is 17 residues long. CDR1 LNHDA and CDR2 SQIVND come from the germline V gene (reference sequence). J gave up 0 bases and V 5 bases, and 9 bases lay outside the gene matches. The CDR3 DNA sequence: TGTGCCAGTAGTCCCCGGGGGGGCGGGGTCTCCTACAATGAGCAGTTCTTC. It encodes CASSPRGGGVSYNEQFF.

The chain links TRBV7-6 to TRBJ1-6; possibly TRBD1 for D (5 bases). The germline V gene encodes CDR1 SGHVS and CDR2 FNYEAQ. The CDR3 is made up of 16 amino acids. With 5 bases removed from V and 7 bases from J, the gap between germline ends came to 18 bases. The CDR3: CASSPLDTVENSPLHF. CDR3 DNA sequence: TGTGCCAGCAGCCCACTGGACACGGTAGAGAATTCACCCCTCCACTTT.

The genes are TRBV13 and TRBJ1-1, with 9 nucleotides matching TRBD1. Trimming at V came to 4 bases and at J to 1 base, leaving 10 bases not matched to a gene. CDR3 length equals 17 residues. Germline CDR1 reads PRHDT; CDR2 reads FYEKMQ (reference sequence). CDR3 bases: TGTGCCAGCAGCTCCCCCGGGACAGGGAATCAGAACACTGAAGCTTTCTTT. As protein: CASSSPGTGNQNTEAFF. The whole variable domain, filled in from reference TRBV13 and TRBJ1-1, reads AAGVIQSPRHLIKEKRETATLKCYPIPRHDTVYWYQQGPGQDPQFLISFYEKMQSDKGSIPDRFSAQQFSDYHSELNMSSLELGDSALYFCASSSPGTGNQNTEAFFGQGTRLTVV.

CDR3 DNA sequence: TGTGCCAGCAGCCCCGAGGTGGGACAGCGTTATGGCTACACCTTC. The encoded protein is CASSPEVGQRYGYTF. The rearrangement uses TRBV7-6 and TRBJ1-2; 7 nucleotides line up with TRBD1. This CDR3 region has 15 residues. After removal of 5 bases from V and 5 bases from J, the junction contained 11 bases not matched to a gene. CDR1 is SGHVS and CDR2 is FNYEAQ in the germline V gene. The full variable domain, rest sourced from reference TRBV7-6 and TRBJ1-2, is GAGVSQSPRYKVTKRGQDVALRCDPISGHVSLYWYRQALGQGPEFLTYFNYEAQQDKSGLPNDRFSAERPEGSISTLTIQRTEQRDSAMYRCASSPEVGQRYGYTFGSGTRLTVV.

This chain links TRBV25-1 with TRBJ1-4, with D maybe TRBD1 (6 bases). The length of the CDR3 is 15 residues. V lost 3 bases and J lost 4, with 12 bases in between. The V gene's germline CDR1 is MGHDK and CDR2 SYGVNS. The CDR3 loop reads CASSEYRDGNEKLFF. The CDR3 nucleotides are TGTGCCAGCAGTGAGTACAGGGACGGTAATGAAAAACTGTTTTTT.

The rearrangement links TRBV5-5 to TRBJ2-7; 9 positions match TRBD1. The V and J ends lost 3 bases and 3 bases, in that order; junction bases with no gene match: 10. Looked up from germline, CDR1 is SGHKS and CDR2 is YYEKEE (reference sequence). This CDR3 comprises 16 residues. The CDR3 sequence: CASSSGGQGGYYEQYF. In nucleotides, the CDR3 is TGTGCCAGCAGCTCCGGGGGACAGGGTGGATACTACGAGCAGTACTTC. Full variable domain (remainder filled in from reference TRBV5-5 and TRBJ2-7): DAGVTQSPTHLIKTRGQQVTLRCSPISGHKSVSWYQQVLGQGPQFIFQYYEKEERGRGNFPDRFSARQFPNYSSELNVNALLLGDSALYLCASSSGGQGGYYEQYFGPGTRLTVT.

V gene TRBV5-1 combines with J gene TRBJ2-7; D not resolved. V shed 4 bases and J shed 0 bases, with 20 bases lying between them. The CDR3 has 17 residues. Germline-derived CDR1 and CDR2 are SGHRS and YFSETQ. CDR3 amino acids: CASSPRGMSGGSYEQYF. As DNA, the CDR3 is TGCGCCAGCAGCCCACGCGGTATGTCCGGCGGCTCCTACGAGCAGTACTTC.

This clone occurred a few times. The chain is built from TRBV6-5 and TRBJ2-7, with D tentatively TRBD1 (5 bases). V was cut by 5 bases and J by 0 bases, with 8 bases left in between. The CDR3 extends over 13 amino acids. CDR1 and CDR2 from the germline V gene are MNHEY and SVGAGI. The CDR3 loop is CASSKTVSYEQYF. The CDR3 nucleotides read TGTGCCAGCAGTAAGACAGTCTCCTACGAGCAGTACTTC.

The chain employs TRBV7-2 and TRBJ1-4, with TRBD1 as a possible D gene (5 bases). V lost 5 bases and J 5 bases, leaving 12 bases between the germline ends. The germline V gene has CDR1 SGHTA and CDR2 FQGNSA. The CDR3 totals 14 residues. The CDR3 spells CASSGGTINEKLFF. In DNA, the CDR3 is TGTGCCAGCAGCGGCGGGACGATAAATGAAAAACTGTTTTTT.

CDR3 region: CASGRDRDYNEQFF. DNA for the CDR3: TGTGCCAGCGGCAGAGACAGGGACTACAATGAGCAGTTCTTC. The chain couples TRBV6-5 to TRBJ2-1, with 7 nucleotides matching TRBD1. The CDR3 covers 14 residues. Germline V lookup: CDR1 MNHEY, CDR2 SVGAGI. V shed 8 bases and J 3 bases; nucleotides not matched to a gene: 7.